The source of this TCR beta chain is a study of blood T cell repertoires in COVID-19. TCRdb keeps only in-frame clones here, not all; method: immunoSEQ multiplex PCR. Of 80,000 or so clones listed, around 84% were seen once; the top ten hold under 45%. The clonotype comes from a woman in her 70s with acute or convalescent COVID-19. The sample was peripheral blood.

Here the CDR3 reads CASSLSGLADEQFF. In nucleotides, the CDR3 is TGTGCCAGCAGCCTGAGCGGACTAGCGGACGAGCAGTTCTTC. The gene calls are TRBV3-1 (or the pseudogene TRBV3-2) and TRBJ2-1, with TRBD2 matching over 10 bases. The junction had 7 bases not matched to a gene; V was cut back by 4 bases and J by 10 bases. The CDR3 runs 14 residues. Germline lookup yields CDR1 LGHDT and CDR2 YNNKEL (reference sequence).